This T cell receptor (beta chain) stems from a study of T cells in localized non-small cell lung cancer (dated by TCRdb to the early 2020s). About the investigation overall: The study examined T cell repertoires in a few hundred patients with early-stage NSCLC and compared tumors with uninvolved tumor-adjacent lungs. The cohort was made up of fewer than 250 treatment-naive NSCLC patients whose localized lung tumors had been resected. The mean age of the NSCLC patients was about 64 years, with fewer than 150 men and 100 to 110 women. Summary of the overall study and its limitations: Uninvolved tumor-adjacent lung showed the highest T cell clonality, higher than tumor, which suggests more focused antigenic responses in the uninvolved tumor-adjacent lung. Because multi-region tumor sequencing was not done, intratumor heterogeneity could not be ruled out. Because of the exploratory design, TCR variables were selected using unadjusted p-values without false-discovery rate correction. Of the top 100 tumor clones, a median of roughly 56 were detected in paired uninvolved adjacent lung; around 30 were also among that lung's top 100. Higher T cell density in blood was associated with longer overall survival, whereas higher clonality in adjacent lung was associated with shorter survival.

As for this clone: Its antigen specificity is not known. One base away there is no much larger clone; base qualities are not given.

From the cysteine through the phenylalanine, the CDR3 covers 12 amino acids. Only CDR3 DNA is held: 36 bases, read in frame from base 1. At diagnosis, peripheral blood, uninvolved tumor-adjacent lung and tumor were collected and were preserved as a mix of fresh-frozen and FFPE material. For TCR repertoire profiling, blood samples were analyzed in the form of peripheral blood mononuclear cells. The immunoSEQ Assay was used to sequence TCR beta CDR3 regions from DNA. The study's processing was this. To compute T cell density, TCR beta template counts were normalized to usable DNA, which was estimated by amplifying housekeeping genes. Richness was estimated with the preseqR package, extrapolating to 400,000 templates for PBMC samples and 120,000 templates for tissue samples. Clonality was defined by subtracting Pielou's evenness from one. To identify tissue-enriched TCRs, differential abundance testing was run on productive amino-acid clonotypes with a minimum total count of 5 and an alpha of 0.1. The Jaccard Index and the Morisita Overlap Index were used to measure how much the repertoires overlapped between compartments. TCR beta CDR3s were clustered by GLIPH together with public tetramer-defined viral CDR3s, and at least three viral sequences plus V-gene enrichment were required for viral motifs. TCRdb provides this immuneACCESS table in a form limited to in-frame rearrangements. Some clones are lacking; in checked studies, under half of them reflect an unresolved V gene, and why the rest are absent is not known. V, J and clone size were drawn from that table, and D and trimming were deduced from the DNA. The sample table contains about 53,000 clones; only one count was recorded for 80% to 85% of them. The ten largest clones represent approximately 18% of the sample.

This TCR derives from a man between 40 and 70 years old with stage III lung adenocarcinoma. The sequences come from peripheral blood mononuclear cells, collected before any cancer treatment. The rearrangement combines TRBV21-1 with TRBJ1-2. TRBV21-1 is listed as a pseudogene. The sequence in DNA is TGTGCCAGCAGCAAAGAACACTATGGCTACACCTTC. It specifies CASSKEHYGYTF.